This T cell receptor beta chain was retrieved from a study of molecular identifiers for immune sequencing clone quantification (dated by TCRdb to the late 2010s). Notes on the research overall: For a replicate experiment, RNA from roughly 18,000 or 92,000 naive CD8 T cells was divided into five aliquots, and four of the five aliquots were sequenced. CD8 T cells were used in a methods study to benchmark molecular-identifier clustering-based TCR repertoire sequencing (MIDCIRS) and TCR RNA copy counting. Broader findings and caveats from the paper: Spiked-in Jurkat TCR RNA equivalent to a single cell was reported to be detectable even among approximately 900,000 naive CD8 T cells. When barcode sub-clustering was not used, chimeric consensus sequences inflated TCR diversity, with chimeras reaching as high as 47%. The sizes of highly expanded clones could end up underestimated when identical TCR molecules share a barcode. The naive libraries included spiked-in Jurkat TCR RNA (roughly 11 copies' worth), and this RNA is not part of the donor repertoire. In CMV-specific effector cells, clones with more than 20 RNA copies contained over 98% of molecules, whereas in naive cells such clones contained under 1% of molecules. Modeling gave about three recovered TCR RNA copies per cell versus around 9.9 by digital PCR, implying roughly 30% capture efficiency.

Libraries of naive CD8 T cells were built from approximately 20,000 to 1,000,000 sorted cells, with 10%, 30% or 50% of the purified RNA used. Naive CD8 T cells, defined as CD8+CD4-CCR7+CD45RA+, were FACS-sorted into RLT Plus buffer on a BD FACSAria II. Around 11 TCR copies' worth of Jurkat RNA were spiked into roughly 19,000-1,000,000 naive CD8 T cell samples to test detection sensitivity. Enrichment of CD8 T cells was performed with RosetteSep CD8+ T Cell Enrichment Cocktail and Ficoll-Paque, after which ACK red cell lysis was carried out. This clonotype was found many times. Its antigen target is currently unknown. No base quality values were provided; no much bigger clone lies one nucleotide off. Trimming costs V 0 bases and J 8 bases, and their ends lie 14 bases apart. Via the germline V gene, CDR1 is SGDLS and CDR2 YYNGEE. Measured from the cysteine to the phenylalanine, the CDR3 is 15 residues long. Kept here is only the CDR3 DNA, which spans 45 bases and is read in frame from base 1.

Library construction relied on PCR. The sequencer was a NextSeq 500. Bulk TCR libraries were made following a previously described method, with the TCR primers given in Table S5. Purification of total RNA was performed with the Qiagen AllPrep DNA/RNA kit. Reads from multiple sequencing runs of the same library were pooled before analysis. The published analysis was carried out like this. Only reads with exact TCR constant sequence were kept, trimmed to 150 nt, and grouped by their 12-nt molecular barcodes. Reads inside each barcode group were sub-clustered using a 15% Levenshtein threshold, and a quality-weighted consensus sequence was constructed for each RNA molecule. Non-functional sequences were discarded, and so were lower-count sequences lying one edit away from another sequence. Based on a fit of two negative binomial distributions, barcode sub-clusters having less than 20% of the maximum read count were discarded. The raw public reads went through TCRdb reprocessing: fastp at Q25, MiXCR clone calling, in-frame beta chains kept. Rows matching on CDR3 protein sequence are summarized as one entry with the most common DNA and genes. The V and J calls reflect TCRdb's pipeline rather than the authors' work. The sample table records approximately 320,000 distinct CDR3 sequences; about a quarter of these occur just once. The ten largest clones capture approximately 0.74% of the sample.

The source of this sequence is a human donor in good health. Some libraries in this study had Jurkat cell RNA spiked in. The chain was built from TRBV9 and TRBJ1-4; TRBD1 is a weak D gene call, 6 bases matching. Sequenced: naive CD8+ T cells from blood, with Jurkat cell RNA spiked in. What the cell subset or site label conveys for this sample: FACS-sorted CD8+CD4-CCR7+CD45RA+ naive T cells. For the CDR3, the sequence is CASSVAPGEREKLFF. The nucleotides are TGTGCCAGCAGCGTAGCTCCAGGGGAGAGGGAAAAACTGTTTTTT.